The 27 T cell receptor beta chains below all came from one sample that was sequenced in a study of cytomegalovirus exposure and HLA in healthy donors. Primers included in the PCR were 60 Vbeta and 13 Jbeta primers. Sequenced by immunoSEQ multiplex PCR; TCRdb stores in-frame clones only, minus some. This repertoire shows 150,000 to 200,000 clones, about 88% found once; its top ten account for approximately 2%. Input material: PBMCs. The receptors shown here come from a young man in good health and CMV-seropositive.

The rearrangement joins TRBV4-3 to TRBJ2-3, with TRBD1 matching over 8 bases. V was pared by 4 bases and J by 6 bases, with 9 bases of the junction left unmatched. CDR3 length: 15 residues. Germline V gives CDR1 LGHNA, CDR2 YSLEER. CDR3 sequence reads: CASSLRTGSRDTQYF. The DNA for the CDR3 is TGCGCCAGCAGCCTTCGGACAGGGTCCCGCGATACGCAGTATTTT.

CDR3 DNA: TGTGCCAGCTCACCAGGACTAGCGAGTTCCTACGAGCAGTACTTC. Protein: CASSPGLASSYEQYF. This chain uses TRBV18 with TRBJ2-7; 9 nucleotides align to TRBD2. The J segment lost 1 base and the V segment lost 2 bases, leaving 3 bases of the junction unmatched. This CDR3 is built from 15 residues. CDR1 KGHSH and CDR2 LQKENI come from the germline V gene.

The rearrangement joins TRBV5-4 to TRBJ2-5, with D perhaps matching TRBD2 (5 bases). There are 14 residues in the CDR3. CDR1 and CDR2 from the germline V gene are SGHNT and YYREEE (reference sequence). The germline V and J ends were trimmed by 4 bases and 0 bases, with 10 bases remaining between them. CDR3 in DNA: TGTGCCAGCAGCCTTGGACTGGACCAAGAGACCCAGTACTTC. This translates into CASSLGLDQETQYF.

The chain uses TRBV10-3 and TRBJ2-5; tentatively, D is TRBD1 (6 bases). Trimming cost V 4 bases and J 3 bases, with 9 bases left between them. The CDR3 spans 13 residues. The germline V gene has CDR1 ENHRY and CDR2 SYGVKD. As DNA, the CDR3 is TGTGCCATCAGTGGGGCAGGGGAAGAGACCCAGTACTTC. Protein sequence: CAISGAGEETQYF.

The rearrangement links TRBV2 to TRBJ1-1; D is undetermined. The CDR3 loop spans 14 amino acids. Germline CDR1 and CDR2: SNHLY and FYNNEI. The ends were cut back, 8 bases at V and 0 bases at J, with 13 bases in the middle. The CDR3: CASGAKRLNTEAFF. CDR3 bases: TGTGCCAGCGGAGCTAAACGGTTGAACACTGAAGCTTTCTTT. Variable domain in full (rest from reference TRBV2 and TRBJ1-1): EPEVTQTPSHQVTQMGQEVILRCVPISNHLYFYWYRQILGQKVEFLVSFYNNEISEKSEIFDDQFSVERPDGSNFTLKIRSTKLEDSAMYFCASGAKRLNTEAFFGQGTRLTVV.

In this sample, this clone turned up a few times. DNA for the CDR3: TGCAGCCTTCGCGGGGTCCTCACAGATACGCAGTATTTT. It yields the protein CSLRGVLTDTQYF. The V gene is TRBV29-1, the J gene TRBJ2-3; D might be TRBD2 (6 bases). Trimming cost V 8 bases and J 2 bases, with 14 bases left between them. Germline V gene sequence: CDR1 SQVTM, CDR2 ANQGSEA. CDR3 size: 13 residues.

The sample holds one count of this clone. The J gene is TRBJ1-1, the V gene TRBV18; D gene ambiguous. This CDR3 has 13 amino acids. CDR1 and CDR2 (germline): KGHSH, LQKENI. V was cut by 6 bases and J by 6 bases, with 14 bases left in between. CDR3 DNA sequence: TGTGCCAGCTCCTCAGGTTTGTTGGCTGAAGCTTTCTTT. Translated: CASSSGLLAEAFF. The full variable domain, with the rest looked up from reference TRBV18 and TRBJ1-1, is NAGVMQNPRHLVRRRGQEARLRCSPMKGHSHVYWYRQLPEEGLKFMVYLQKENIIDESGMPKERFSAEFPKEGPSILRIQQVVRGDSAAYFCASSSGLLAEAFFGQGTRLTVV.

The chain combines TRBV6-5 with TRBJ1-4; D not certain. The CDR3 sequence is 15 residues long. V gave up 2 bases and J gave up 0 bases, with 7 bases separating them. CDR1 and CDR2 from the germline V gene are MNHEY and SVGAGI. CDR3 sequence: CASSYGEATNEKLFF. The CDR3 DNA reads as TGTGCCAGCAGTTACGGGGAGGCAACTAATGAAAAACTGTTTTTT.

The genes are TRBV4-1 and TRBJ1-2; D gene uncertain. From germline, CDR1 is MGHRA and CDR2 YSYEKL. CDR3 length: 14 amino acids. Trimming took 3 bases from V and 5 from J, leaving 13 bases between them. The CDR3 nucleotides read TGCGCCAGCAGCCAGGACGGACTCTCATATGGCTACACCTTC. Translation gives CASSQDGLSYGYTF.

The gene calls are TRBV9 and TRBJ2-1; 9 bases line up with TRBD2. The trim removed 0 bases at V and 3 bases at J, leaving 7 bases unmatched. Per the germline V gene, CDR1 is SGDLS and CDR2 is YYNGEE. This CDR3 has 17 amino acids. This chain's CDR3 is CASSVVGSGGIYNEQFF. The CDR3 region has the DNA TGTGCCAGCAGCGTAGTTGGTAGCGGGGGTATCTACAATGAGCAGTTCTTC.

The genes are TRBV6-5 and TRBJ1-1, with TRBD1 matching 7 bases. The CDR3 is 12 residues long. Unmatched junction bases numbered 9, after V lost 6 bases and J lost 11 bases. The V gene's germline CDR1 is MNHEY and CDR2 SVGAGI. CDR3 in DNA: TGTGCCAGCAGCTCTCGAGGGGGCCGGGCTTTCTTT. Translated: CASSSRGGRAFF.

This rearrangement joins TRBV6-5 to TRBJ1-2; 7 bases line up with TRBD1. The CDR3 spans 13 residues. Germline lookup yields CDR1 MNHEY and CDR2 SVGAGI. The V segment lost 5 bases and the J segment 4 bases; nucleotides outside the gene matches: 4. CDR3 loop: CASSLGGVYGYTF. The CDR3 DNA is TGTGCCAGCAGTCTAGGGGGCGTCTATGGCTACACCTTC.

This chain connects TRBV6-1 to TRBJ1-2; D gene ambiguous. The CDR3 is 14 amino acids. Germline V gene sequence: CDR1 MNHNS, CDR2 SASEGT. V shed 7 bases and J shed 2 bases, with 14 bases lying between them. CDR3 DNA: TGTGCCAGCATTCCGTCGGGAGGGAACTATGGCTACACCTTC. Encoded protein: CASIPSGGNYGYTF.

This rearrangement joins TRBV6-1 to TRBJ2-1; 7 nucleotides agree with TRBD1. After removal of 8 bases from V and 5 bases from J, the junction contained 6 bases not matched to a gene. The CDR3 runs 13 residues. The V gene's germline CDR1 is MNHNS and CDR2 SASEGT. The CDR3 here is CASEGAGNNEQFF. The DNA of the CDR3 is TGTGCCAGCGAGGGGGCCGGGAACAATGAGCAGTTCTTC.

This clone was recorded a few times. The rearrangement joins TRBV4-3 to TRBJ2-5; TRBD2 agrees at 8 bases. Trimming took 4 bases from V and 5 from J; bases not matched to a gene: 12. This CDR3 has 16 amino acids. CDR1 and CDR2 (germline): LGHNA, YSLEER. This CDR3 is CASSPLLGGARETQYF. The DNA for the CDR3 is TGCGCCAGCAGCCCGCTCCTCGGGGGGGCCAGGGAGACCCAGTACTTC.

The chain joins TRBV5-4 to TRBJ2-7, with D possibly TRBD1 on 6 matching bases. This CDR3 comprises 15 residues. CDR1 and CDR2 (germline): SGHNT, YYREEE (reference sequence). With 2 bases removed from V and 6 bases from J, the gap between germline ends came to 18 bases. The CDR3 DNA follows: TGTGCCAGCAGCTTAGCACAGGGTCCGACCAGCGAGCAGTACTTC. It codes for CASSLAQGPTSEQYF.

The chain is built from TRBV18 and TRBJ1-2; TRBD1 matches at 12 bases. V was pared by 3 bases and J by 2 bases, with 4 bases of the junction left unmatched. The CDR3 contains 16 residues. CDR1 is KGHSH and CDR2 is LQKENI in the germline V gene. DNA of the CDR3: TGTGCCAGCTCACCTCCGGGACAGGGGGCAAACTATGGCTACACCTTC. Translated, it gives CASSPPGQGANYGYTF.

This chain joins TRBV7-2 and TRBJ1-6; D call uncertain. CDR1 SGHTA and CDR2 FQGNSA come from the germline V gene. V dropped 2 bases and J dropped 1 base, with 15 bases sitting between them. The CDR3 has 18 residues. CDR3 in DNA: TGTGCCAGCAGCTTAAGAGGTCGGCTCCAGTCCTATAATTCACCCCTCCACTTT. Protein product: CASSLRGRLQSYNSPLHF. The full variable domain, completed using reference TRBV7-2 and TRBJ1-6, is GAGVSQSPSNKVTEKGKDVELRCDPISGHTALYWYRQSLGQGLEFLIYFQGNSAPDKSGLPSDRFSAERTGGSVSTLTIQRTQQEDSAVYLCASSLRGRLQSYNSPLHFGNGTRLTVT.

CDR3 DNA: TGTGCCAGCAAAGCTAGCGGAAACTACAATGAGCAGTTCTTC. Protein: CASKASGNYNEQFF. This chain connects TRBV2 to TRBJ2-1; 7 nucleotides agree with TRBD2. Germline V lookup: CDR1 SNHLY, CDR2 FYNNEI. Unmatched junction bases numbered 6, after V lost 7 bases and J lost 3 bases. This CDR3 spans 14 amino acids.

CDR3 coding DNA: TGCGCCAGCAGCTTTCAGGGCAACGGGGAGCTGTTTTTT. Protein: CASSFQGNGELFF. The V and J genes are TRBV5-1 and TRBJ2-2; TRBD1 might be the D (5 bases). Trimming removed 2 bases from V and 7 bases from J, with 9 bases in between. Germline CDR1 is SGHRS and CDR2 is YFSETQ. The CDR3 is 13 amino acids.

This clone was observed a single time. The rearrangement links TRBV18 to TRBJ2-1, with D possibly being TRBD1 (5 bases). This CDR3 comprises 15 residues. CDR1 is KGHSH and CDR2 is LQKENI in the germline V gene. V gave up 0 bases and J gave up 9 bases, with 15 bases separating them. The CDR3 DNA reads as TGTGCCAGCTCACCACCGGCGGCAGGGATAGGTGAGCAGTTCTTC. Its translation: CASSPPAAGIGEQFF.

Here the CDR3 reads CASSPGTFDTGELFF. CDR3 DNA sequence: TGTGCCAGCAGTCCCGGGACTTTCGACACCGGGGAGCTGTTTTTT. V usage is TRBV25-1 and J usage is TRBJ2-2; maybe TRBD2 (6 bases). The CDR3 runs to 15 residues. With 5 bases removed from V and 3 bases from J, the gap between germline ends came to 13 bases. Germline loops: CDR1 MGHDK, CDR2 SYGVNS.

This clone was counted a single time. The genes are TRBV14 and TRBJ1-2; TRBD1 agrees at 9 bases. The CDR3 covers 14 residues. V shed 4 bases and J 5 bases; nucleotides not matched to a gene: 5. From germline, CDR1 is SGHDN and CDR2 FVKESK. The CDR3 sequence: CASSPRQGGYGYTF. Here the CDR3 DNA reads TGTGCCAGCAGCCCCCGACAGGGGGGGTATGGCTACACCTTC.

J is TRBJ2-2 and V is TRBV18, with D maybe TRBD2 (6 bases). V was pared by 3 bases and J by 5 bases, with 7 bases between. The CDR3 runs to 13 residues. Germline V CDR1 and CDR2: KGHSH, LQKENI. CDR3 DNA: TGTGCCAGCTCACCCGCGGGAACCGGGGAGCTGTTTTTT. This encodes CASSPAGTGELFF.

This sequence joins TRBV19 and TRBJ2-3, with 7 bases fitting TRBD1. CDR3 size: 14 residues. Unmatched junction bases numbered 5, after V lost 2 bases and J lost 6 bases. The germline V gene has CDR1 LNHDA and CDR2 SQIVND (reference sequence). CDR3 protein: CASSINRGPDTQYF. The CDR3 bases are TGTGCCAGTAGTATAAACAGGGGTCCCGATACGCAGTATTTT.

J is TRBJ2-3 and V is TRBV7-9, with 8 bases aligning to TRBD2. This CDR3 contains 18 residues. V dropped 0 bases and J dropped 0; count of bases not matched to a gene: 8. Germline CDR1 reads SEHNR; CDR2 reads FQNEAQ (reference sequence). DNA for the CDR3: TGTGCCAGCAGCTTAGCTAGTGGACTAGCCGAAAGCACAGATACGCAGTATTTT. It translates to CASSLASGLAESTDTQYF.

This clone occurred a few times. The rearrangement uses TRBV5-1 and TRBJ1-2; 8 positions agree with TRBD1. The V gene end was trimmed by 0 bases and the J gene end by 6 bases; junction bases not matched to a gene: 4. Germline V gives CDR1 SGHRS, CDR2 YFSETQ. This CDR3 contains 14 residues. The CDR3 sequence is CASSLERTGHGYTF. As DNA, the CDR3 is TGCGCCAGCAGCTTGGAACGGACAGGGCATGGCTACACCTTC.